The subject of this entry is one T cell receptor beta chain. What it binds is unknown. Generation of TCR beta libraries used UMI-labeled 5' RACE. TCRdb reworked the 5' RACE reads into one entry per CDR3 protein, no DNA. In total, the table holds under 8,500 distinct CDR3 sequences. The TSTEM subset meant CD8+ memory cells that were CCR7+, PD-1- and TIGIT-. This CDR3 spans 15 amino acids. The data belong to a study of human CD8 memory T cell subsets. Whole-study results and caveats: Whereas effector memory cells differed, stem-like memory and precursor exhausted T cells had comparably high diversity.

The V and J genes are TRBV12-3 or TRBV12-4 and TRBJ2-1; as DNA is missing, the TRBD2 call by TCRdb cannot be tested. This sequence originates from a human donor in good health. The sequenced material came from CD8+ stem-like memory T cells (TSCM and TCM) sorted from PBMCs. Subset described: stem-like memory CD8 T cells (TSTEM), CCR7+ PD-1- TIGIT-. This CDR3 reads CASSLGRAPYNEQFF.